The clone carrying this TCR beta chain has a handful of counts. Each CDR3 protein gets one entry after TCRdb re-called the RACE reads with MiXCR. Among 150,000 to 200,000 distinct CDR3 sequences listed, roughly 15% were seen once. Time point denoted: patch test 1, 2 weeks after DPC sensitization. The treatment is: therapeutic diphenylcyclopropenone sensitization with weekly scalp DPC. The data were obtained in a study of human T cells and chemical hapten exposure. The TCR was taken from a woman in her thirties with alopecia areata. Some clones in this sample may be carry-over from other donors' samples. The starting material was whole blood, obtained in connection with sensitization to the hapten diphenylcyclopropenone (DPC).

CDR3 DNA: TGTGCCAGCAGCTTAGCGGGTAGCGGGGGCGACGAGCAGTACTTC. Its protein product is CASSLAGSGGDEQYF. This rearrangement joins TRBV7-6 to TRBJ2-7; 9 bases line up with TRBD2. Trimming took 0 bases from V and 5 from J; bases not matched to a gene: 5. Germline V gene lookup returns CDR1 SGHVS and CDR2 FNYEAQ. This CDR3 is 15 amino acids long. Combining the CDR3 with reference TRBV7-6 and TRBJ2-7 gives the whole variable domain GAGVSQSPRYKVTKRGQDVALRCDPISGHVSLYWYRQALGQGPEFLTYFNYEAQQDKSGLPNDRFSAERPEGSISTLTIQRTEQRDSAMYRCASSLAGSGGDEQYFGPGTRLTVT.